This T cell receptor beta chain was found in a study of blood T cell repertoires in COVID-19. About the study: Researchers got acute and convalescent COVID-19 samples from the United States, Italy and Spain. T cells, B-cell-depleted T cells, or PBMCs supplied cDNA or gDNA.

Authors' analysis steps: Estimation of nucleated cell counts was performed using reference gene primer amplification. The method was immunoSEQ multiplex PCR; TCRdb's version includes in-frame clones alone and lacks a portion of them. V and J calls and clone size are as listed in that table; D and trimming were resolved from the DNA. The table records 200,000 to 250,000 clones, 82% of them present only once. The sequence came from an older woman with acute or convalescent COVID-19. The sequenced material came from peripheral blood.

The CDR3 region is CASSEIAGGNEQFF. In DNA, the CDR3 is TGTGCCAGCAGTGAAATTGCGGGGGGGAATGAGCAGTTCTTC. This sequence joins TRBV6-1 and TRBJ2-1; 9 positions agree with TRBD2. CDR1 MNHNS and CDR2 SASEGT come from the germline V gene. Trimming took 2 bases from V and 7 from J; bases not matched to a gene: 3. CDR3 size: 14 residues.